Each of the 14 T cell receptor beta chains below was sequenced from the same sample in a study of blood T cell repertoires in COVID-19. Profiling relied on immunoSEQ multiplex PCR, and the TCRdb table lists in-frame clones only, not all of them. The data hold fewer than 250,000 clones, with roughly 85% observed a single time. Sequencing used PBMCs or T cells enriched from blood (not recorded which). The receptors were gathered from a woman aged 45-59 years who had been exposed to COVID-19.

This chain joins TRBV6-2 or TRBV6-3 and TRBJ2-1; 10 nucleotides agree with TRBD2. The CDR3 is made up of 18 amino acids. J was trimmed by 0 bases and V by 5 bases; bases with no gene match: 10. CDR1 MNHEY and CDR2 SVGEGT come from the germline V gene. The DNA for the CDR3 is TGTGCCAGCAGTCTTCACCATAGCGGGGGGAGCTCCTACAATGAGCAGTTCTTC. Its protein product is CASSLHHSGGSSYNEQFF.

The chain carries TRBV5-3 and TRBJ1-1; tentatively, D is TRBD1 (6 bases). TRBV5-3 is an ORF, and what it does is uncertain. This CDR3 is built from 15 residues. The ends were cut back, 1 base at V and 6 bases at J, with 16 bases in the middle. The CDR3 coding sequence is TGTGCCAGAAGCTTGACAAACAGGGCAAGGCCTGAAGCTTTCTTT. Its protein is CARSLTNRARPEAFF.

The CDR3 bases are TGTGCCAGCAGCAATGAGGGTACGCAGTATTTT. Its protein is CASSNEGTQYF. The chain is built from TRBV5-4 and TRBJ2-3, with TRBD2 as a possible D gene (5 bases). V was pared by 4 bases and J by 8 bases, with 8 bases between. This CDR3 contains 11 residues. Germline CDR1 SGHNT, CDR2 YYREEE (reference sequence).

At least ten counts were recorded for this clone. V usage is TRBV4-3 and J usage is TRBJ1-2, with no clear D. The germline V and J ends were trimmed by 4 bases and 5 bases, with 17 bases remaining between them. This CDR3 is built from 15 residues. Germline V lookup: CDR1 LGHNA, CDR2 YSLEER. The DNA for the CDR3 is TGCGCCAGCAGCCTCCAGAGAGGAGAAGGATATGGCTACACCTTC. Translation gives CASSLQRGEGYGYTF.

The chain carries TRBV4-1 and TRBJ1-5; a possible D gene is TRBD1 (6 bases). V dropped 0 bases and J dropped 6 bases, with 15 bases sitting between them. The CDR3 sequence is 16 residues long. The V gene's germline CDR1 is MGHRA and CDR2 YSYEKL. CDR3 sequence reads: CASSQDEGGGSQPQHF. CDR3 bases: TGCGCCAGCAGCCAAGACGAAGGGGGGGGAAGTCAGCCCCAGCATTTT.

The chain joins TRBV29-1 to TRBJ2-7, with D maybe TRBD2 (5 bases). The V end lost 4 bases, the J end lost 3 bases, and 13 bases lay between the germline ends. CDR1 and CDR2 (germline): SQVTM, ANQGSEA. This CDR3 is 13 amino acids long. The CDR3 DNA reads TGCAGCGTTGCACTGGGGAGCTACTACGAGCAGTACTTC. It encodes CSVALGSYYEQYF.

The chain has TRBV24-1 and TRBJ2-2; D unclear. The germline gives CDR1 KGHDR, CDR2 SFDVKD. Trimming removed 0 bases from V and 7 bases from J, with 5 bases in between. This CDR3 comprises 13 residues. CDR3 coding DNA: TGTGCCACCAGTGATTTGAATAGCGGGGAGCTGTTTTTT. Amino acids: CATSDLNSGELFF.

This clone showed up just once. The CDR3 nucleotides read TGTGCCAGCAGCTTAAACGGCGGGGGGGCCAACGATTCACCCCTCCACTTT. Amino acids: CASSLNGGGANDSPLHF. The chain carries TRBV7-2 and TRBJ1-6; possible D gene TRBD1, 6 bases. Germline V gene lookup returns CDR1 SGHTA and CDR2 FQGNSA. This CDR3 spans 17 amino acids. Trimming removed 2 bases from V and 8 bases from J, with 19 bases in between.

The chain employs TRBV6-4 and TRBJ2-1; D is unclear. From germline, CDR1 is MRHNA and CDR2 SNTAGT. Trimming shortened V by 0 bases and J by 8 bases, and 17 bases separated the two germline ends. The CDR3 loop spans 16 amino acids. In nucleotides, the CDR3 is TGTGCCAGCAGTGACTCTCCTAGAAAGAGCTCCGATGAGCAGTTCTTC. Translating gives CASSDSPRKSSDEQFF.

CDR3 coding DNA: TGTGCCAGCAGCCAACAGGGGGCGCGAACTGAAGCTTTCTTT. This sequence encodes CASSQQGARTEAFF. The chain links TRBV5-5 to TRBJ1-1, with 9 positions matching TRBD1. V was clipped by 4 bases and J by 5 bases; unmatched bases: 6. Looked up from germline, CDR1 is SGHKS and CDR2 is YYEKEE (reference sequence). The CDR3 extends over 14 amino acids. Filled out from reference TRBV5-5 and TRBJ1-1, the complete variable domain reads DAGVTQSPTHLIKTRGQQVTLRCSPISGHKSVSWYQQVLGQGPQFIFQYYEKEERGRGNFPDRFSARQFPNYSSELNVNALLLGDSALYLCASSQQGARTEAFFGQGTRLTVV.

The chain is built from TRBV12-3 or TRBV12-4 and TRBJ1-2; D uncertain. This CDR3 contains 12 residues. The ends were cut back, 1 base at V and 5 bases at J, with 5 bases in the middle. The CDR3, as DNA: TGTGCCAGCAGTTTAGGAACATATGGCTACACCTTC. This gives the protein CASSLGTYGYTF.

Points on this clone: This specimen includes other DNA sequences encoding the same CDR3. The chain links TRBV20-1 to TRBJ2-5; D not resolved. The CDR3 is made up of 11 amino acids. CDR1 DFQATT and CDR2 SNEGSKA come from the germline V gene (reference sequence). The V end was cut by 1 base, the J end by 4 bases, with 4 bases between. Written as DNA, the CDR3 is TGCAGTGCTAGAGTAGTAGAGACCCAGTACTTC. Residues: CSARVVETQYF.

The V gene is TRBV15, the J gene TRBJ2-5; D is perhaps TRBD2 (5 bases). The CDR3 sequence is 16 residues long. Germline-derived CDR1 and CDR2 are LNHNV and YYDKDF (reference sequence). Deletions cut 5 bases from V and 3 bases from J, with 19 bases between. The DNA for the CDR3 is TGTGCCACCAGCGGACGGTCTAGGAGCGGCGAAGAGACCCAGTACTTC. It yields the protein CATSGRSRSGEETQYF.

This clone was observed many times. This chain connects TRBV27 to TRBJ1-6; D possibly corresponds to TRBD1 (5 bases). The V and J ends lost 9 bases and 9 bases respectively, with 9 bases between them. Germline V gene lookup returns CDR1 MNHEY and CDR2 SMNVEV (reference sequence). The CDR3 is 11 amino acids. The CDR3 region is CARRGRSPLHF. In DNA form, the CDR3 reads TGTGCCAGAAGGGGCCGTTCACCCCTCCACTTT.